The 27 T cell receptor beta chains in this list originate from one sample, sequenced in a study of T cell responses to AZD1222 COVID-19 vaccine. Sequenced by immunoSEQ multiplex PCR; TCRdb stores in-frame clones only, minus some. This table has about 130,000 clones, about nine tenths appearing once. Sequenced here: peripheral blood, sampled 28 days after the second AZD1222 dose. These receptors all stem from an adult who received the AZD1222 COVID-19 vaccine.

V usage is TRBV6-6 and J usage is TRBJ2-1; a weak D match, TRBD2 (7 bases). Germline CDR1 is MNHNY and CDR2 is SVGAGI (reference sequence). The CDR3 is made up of 12 amino acids. V was shortened by 8 bases and J by 9 bases, with 14 bases between the two germline ends. CDR3 DNA sequence: TGTGCCAGCGAGGGGGAGGGGAGTGAGCAGTTCTTC. Protein sequence: CASEGEGSEQFF.

The rearrangement uses TRBV11-3 and TRBJ1-3, with TRBD1 as a possible D gene (6 bases). The ends were cut back, 3 bases at V and 2 bases at J, with 20 bases in the middle. The CDR3 sequence is 18 residues long. The germline gives CDR1 SGHNT, CDR2 YENEEA. CDR3 in DNA: TGTGCCAGCAGCTTTCGGGGGTGGACAGACCTCACTGGAAACACCATATATTTT. The encoded protein is CASSFRGWTDLTGNTIYF.

The chain carries TRBV5-4 and TRBJ2-2; D gene ambiguous. The CDR3 is 13 amino acids. V was cut by 4 bases and J by 4 bases, with 8 bases left in between. Germline V gene data show CDR1 as SGHNT and CDR2 as YYREEE (reference sequence). In DNA form, the CDR3 reads TGTGCCAGCAGCACTTGGGGCACCGGGGAGCTGTTTTTT. Residues: CASSTWGTGELFF.

The CDR3 coding sequence is TGTGCCAGCAGTAGGGCATCGGGGCATGGGGCCAACGTCCTGACTTTC. Its translation: CASSRASGHGANVLTF. This chain links TRBV7-2 with TRBJ2-6, with D perhaps assigned TRBD1 or TRBD2 (5 bases each). V was trimmed by 6 bases and J by 3 bases, leaving 15 bases between them. Germline values: CDR1 SGHTA, CDR2 FQGNSA. The CDR3 loop spans 16 amino acids.

The chain couples TRBV14 to TRBJ2-7; 7 nucleotides agree with TRBD2. Germline CDR1 is SGHDN and CDR2 is FVKESK. With 0 bases clipped from V and 2 bases from J, the junction kept 7 bases outside the gene matches. The CDR3 extends over 16 amino acids. CDR3 sequence reads: CASSQDYGRATYEQYF. The CDR3, as DNA: TGTGCCAGCAGCCAAGATTATGGGAGGGCCACCTACGAGCAGTACTTC.

This chain uses TRBV6-5 with TRBJ1-2; possibly TRBD1 for D (6 bases). CDR1 is MNHEY and CDR2 is SVGAGI in the germline V gene. The CDR3 runs to 15 residues. V lost 6 bases to trimming and J lost 3 bases, with 17 bases between them. The CDR3 nucleotides read TGTGCCAGCAGCGCCCAGGGGAGGTCTCACTATGGCTACACCTTC. Translation: CASSAQGRSHYGYTF.

The rearrangement uses TRBV19 and TRBJ2-3, with D tentatively TRBD1 (6 bases). Germline-derived CDR1 and CDR2 are LNHDA and SQIVND (reference sequence). V was shortened by 7 bases and J by 4 bases, with 12 bases between the two germline ends. This CDR3 contains 13 residues. CDR3 nucleotides: TGTGCCAGTACAGGGGCGAACCCAGATACGCAGTATTTT. Translated: CASTGANPDTQYF.

The chain uses TRBV7-2 and TRBJ2-5; possibly TRBD2 for D (6 bases). The CDR3 sequence is 14 residues long. Trimming left V 5 bases short and J 4 bases short, with 14 bases between. The V gene's germline CDR1 is SGHTA and CDR2 FQGNSA. CDR3 sequence (DNA): TGTGCCAGCAGCGTAACTAGCAACCTAGAGACCCAGTACTTC. It codes for CASSVTSNLETQYF.

The chain joins TRBV4-3 to TRBJ2-7; 8 bases are shared with TRBD1. Germline-derived CDR1 and CDR2 are LGHNA and YSLEER. The CDR3 is made up of 15 amino acids. V dropped 1 base and J dropped 1; count of bases not matched to a gene: 3. CDR3 sequence (DNA): TGCGCCAGCAGCCAAGCGACAGGGGCGTCCTACGAGCAGTACTTC. This translates into CASSQATGASYEQYF.

This rearrangement joins TRBV10-2 to TRBJ1-3; D not resolved. The length of the CDR3 is 16 residues. V dropped 3 bases and J dropped 0 bases, with 12 bases sitting between them. CDR1 is WSHSY and CDR2 is SAAADI in the germline V gene. In DNA, the CDR3 is TGCGCCAGCAGTGACTTTACAGTCCCCTCTGGAAACACCATATATTTT. This translates into CASSDFTVPSGNTIYF.

The chain employs TRBV19 and TRBJ1-1; D unresolved. V was trimmed by 3 bases and J by 3 bases, leaving 14 bases between them. Germline values: CDR1 LNHDA, CDR2 SQIVND (reference sequence). CDR3 length: 15 residues. The CDR3 loop is CASSIRVGFDTEAFF. CDR3 sequence (DNA): TGTGCCAGTAGTATCCGAGTGGGTTTTGACACTGAAGCTTTCTTT.

This sequence joins TRBV6-5 and TRBJ2-1, with TRBD1 identical over 9 bases. The CDR3 has 14 amino acids. The germline V gene has CDR1 MNHEY and CDR2 SVGAGI. Trimming took 7 bases from V and 6 from J; bases not matched to a gene: 7. The DNA for the CDR3 is TGTGCCAGCATCGGCCGGGACAGGGTCAATGAGCAGTTCTTC. It translates to CASIGRDRVNEQFF.

This clone has only one observation. The chain recombines TRBV18 with TRBJ1-6; TRBD1 aligns across 9 bases. Germline loops: CDR1 KGHSH, CDR2 LQKENI. This CDR3 is 18 amino acids long. The V and J ends lost 4 bases and 5 bases, in that order; junction bases with no gene match: 12. The CDR3 spells CASSHAGTGYVDNSPLHF. The CDR3 DNA reads TGTGCCAGCTCACACGCCGGGACAGGGTACGTCGATAATTCACCCCTCCACTTT.

The V and J genes are TRBV24-1 and TRBJ2-7; D is ambiguous. Trimming cost V 0 bases and J 7 bases, with 6 bases left between them. This CDR3 has 12 amino acids. Germline loops: CDR1 KGHDR, CDR2 SFDVKD. The CDR3 region is CATSDLGREQYF. CDR3 nucleotides: TGTGCCACCAGTGATTTGGGAAGAGAGCAGTACTTC.

The V call is TRBV18, the J call TRBJ1-1; D not resolved. CDR3 length: 13 amino acids. V was pared by 0 bases and J by 4 bases, with 6 bases between. Germline CDR1 KGHSH, CDR2 LQKENI. The CDR3 is CASSPPLGTEAFF. In DNA, the CDR3 is TGTGCCAGCTCACCACCCCTGGGCACTGAAGCTTTCTTT.

This clone has a single count. The V and J genes are TRBV18 and TRBJ1-3; D remains unclear. Germline CDR1 KGHSH, CDR2 LQKENI. The CDR3 totals 14 residues. Trimming stripped 4 bases from V and 6 bases from J, with 13 bases between. In DNA form, the CDR3 reads TGTGCCAGCTCACTTGAGGGCAGGAAAAACACCATATATTTT. Protein product: CASSLEGRKNTIYF.

In this sample, this clone turned up once. The chain employs TRBV11-2 and TRBJ2-2; D tentatively reads TRBD1 or TRBD2 (6 bases each). V was shortened by 5 bases and J by 5 bases, with 21 bases between the two germline ends. Germline loops: CDR1 SGHAT, CDR2 FQNNGV. CDR3 length equals 17 residues. The CDR3 is CASSPRGRGSGTGELFF. In DNA, the CDR3 is TGTGCCAGCAGCCCCCGGGGGCGGGGCTCCGGAACCGGGGAGCTGTTTTTT.

The gene calls are TRBV2 and TRBJ1-4, with no clear D. The CDR3 contains 14 residues. V was cut by 8 bases and J by 4 bases, with 14 bases left in between. The germline V gene has CDR1 SNHLY and CDR2 FYNNEI. For the CDR3, the DNA is TGTGCCAGCTTCCCCTTTGGCCTTAATGAAAAACTGTTTTTT. It translates to CASFPFGLNEKLFF.

This chain connects TRBV11-3 to TRBJ2-3, with 10 bases fitting TRBD1. The CDR3 loop spans 17 amino acids. V shed 2 bases and J 3 bases; nucleotides not matched to a gene: 8. CDR1 is SGHNT and CDR2 is YENEEA in the germline V gene. The DNA of the CDR3 is TGTGCCAGCAGCTTACGCCGGGGACAGGGGTTGACAGATACGCAGTATTTT. It codes for CASSLRRGQGLTDTQYF.

The chain is built from TRBV6-6 and TRBJ1-1; the D is unclear. The CDR3 contains 13 residues. The V end was cut by 4 bases, the J end by 5 bases, with 11 bases between. From germline, CDR1 is MNHNY and CDR2 SVGAGI (reference sequence). The CDR3 loop is CASSFGLGTEAFF. The CDR3 coding sequence is TGTGCCAGCAGTTTTGGCTTGGGGACTGAAGCTTTCTTT.

V usage is TRBV6-5 and J usage is TRBJ1-2; the D gene is possibly TRBD1 (6 bases). Trimming removed 7 bases from V and 8 bases from J, with 17 bases in between. CDR3 size: 13 residues. CDR1 MNHEY and CDR2 SVGAGI come from the germline V gene. The CDR3 sequence is CASTSRGAGGYTF. The CDR3 DNA sequence: TGTGCCAGCACCTCGAGGGGGGCGGGCGGCTACACCTTC.

The chain carries TRBV28 and TRBJ1-3; D perhaps matches TRBD1 (5 bases). CDR3 size: 16 residues. The germline CDR1 and CDR2 sequences are MDHEN and SYDVKM. V was pared by 2 bases and J by 4 bases, with 15 bases between. CDR3 sequence reads: CASSLRGAGTGNTIYF. In DNA, the CDR3 is TGTGCCAGCAGTTTAAGGGGAGCGGGAACAGGAAACACCATATATTTT.

This chain connects TRBV3-1 (or the pseudogene TRBV3-2) to TRBJ1-1, with D unclear. The CDR3 contains 14 residues. V was cut by 1 base and J by 2 bases, with 8 bases left in between. The germline V gene has CDR1 LGHDT and CDR2 YNNKEL (reference sequence). The CDR3 nucleotides read TGTGCCAGCAGCCAAGGGTCCAGAAACACTGAAGCTTTCTTT. Its translation is CASSQGSRNTEAFF.

The J gene is TRBJ2-3, the V gene TRBV28; 8 bases map to TRBD2. Germline CDR1 is MDHEN and CDR2 is SYDVKM. This CDR3 is built from 16 residues. Trimming at V came to 3 bases and at J to 1 base, leaving 6 bases not matched to a gene. CDR3 amino acids: CASSFSSRGGTDTQYF. For the CDR3, the DNA is TGTGCCAGCAGTTTTTCTTCGCGGGGGGGCACAGATACGCAGTATTTT.

CDR3 sequence (DNA): TGTGCCAGCAGTCTTATTCAGCGGGCTGAAGCTTTCTTT. Translating it yields CASSLIQRAEAFF. The V and J genes are TRBV6-5 and TRBJ1-1; D gene uncertain. Germline V gives CDR1 MNHEY, CDR2 SVGAGI. The CDR3 is 13 amino acids. Trimming stripped 5 bases from V and 6 bases from J, with 13 bases between.

J is TRBJ1-1 and V is TRBV30; the D is unclear. The CDR3 has 14 residues. The V and J ends lost 2 bases and 1 base respectively, with 11 bases between them. CDR1 GTSNPN and CDR2 SVGIG come from the germline V gene (reference sequence). The CDR3 DNA reads as TGTGCCTGGAGTCCCCCAGCGGAGAACACTGAAGCTTTCTTT. This encodes CAWSPPAENTEAFF.

The chain combines TRBV7-2 with TRBJ2-7, with TRBD1 identical over 7 bases. CDR3 length equals 13 residues. V lost 3 bases to trimming and J lost 5 bases; unmatched junction nucleotides: 4. The germline gives CDR1 SGHTA, CDR2 FQGNSA. CDR3 sequence reads: CASSFRGNDEQYF. The DNA for the CDR3 is TGTGCCAGCAGCTTCAGGGGGAACGACGAGCAGTACTTC.